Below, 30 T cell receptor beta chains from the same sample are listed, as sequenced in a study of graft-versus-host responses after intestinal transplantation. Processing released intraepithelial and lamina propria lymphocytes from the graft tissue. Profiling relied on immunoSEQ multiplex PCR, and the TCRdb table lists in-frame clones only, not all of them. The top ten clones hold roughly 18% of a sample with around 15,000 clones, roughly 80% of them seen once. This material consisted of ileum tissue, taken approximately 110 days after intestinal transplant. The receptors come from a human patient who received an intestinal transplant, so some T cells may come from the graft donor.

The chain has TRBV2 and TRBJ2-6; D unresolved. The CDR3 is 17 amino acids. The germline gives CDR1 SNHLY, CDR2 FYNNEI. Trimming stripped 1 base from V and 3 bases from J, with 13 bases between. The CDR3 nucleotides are TGTGCCAGCAGTGAAGTACTGGGGTTAGGTGGGGCCAACGTCCTGACTTTC. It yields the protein CASSEVLGLGGANVLTF.

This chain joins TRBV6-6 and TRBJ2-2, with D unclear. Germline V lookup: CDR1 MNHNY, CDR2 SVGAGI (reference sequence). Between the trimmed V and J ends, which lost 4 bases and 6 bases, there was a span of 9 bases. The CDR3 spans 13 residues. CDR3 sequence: CASSLKVAGELFF. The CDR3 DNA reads TGTGCCAGCAGTTTGAAGGTCGCCGGGGAGCTGTTTTTT.

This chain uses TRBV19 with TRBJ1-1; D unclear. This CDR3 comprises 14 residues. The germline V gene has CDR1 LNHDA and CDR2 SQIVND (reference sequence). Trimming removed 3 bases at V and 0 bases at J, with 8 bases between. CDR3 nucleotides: TGTGCCAGTAGTATTCCAGGTCTGAACACTGAAGCTTTCTTT. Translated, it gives CASSIPGLNTEAFF.

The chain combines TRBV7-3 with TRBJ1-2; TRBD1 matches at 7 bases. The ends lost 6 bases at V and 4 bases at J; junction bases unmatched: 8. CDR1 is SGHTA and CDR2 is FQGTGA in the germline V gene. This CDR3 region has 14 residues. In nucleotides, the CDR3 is TGTGCCAGCAGATCGGAGACAGGGATCTATGGCTACACCTTC. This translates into CASRSETGIYGYTF.

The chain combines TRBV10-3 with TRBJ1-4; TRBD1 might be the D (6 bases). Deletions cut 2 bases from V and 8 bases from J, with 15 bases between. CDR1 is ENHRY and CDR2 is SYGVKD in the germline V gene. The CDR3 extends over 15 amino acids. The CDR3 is CAISEVQQGVEKLFF. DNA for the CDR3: TGTGCCATCAGTGAGGTCCAACAGGGTGTCGAAAAACTGTTTTTT.

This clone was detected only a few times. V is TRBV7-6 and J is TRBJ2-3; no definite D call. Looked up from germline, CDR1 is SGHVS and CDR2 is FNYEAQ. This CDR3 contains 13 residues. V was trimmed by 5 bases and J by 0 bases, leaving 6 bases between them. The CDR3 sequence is CASSPGSTDTQYF. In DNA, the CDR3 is TGTGCCAGCAGCCCCGGGAGCACAGATACGCAGTATTTT.

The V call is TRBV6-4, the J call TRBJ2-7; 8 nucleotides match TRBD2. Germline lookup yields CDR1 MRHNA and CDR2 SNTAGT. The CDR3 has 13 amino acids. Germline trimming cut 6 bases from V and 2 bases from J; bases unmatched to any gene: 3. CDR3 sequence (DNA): TGTGCCAGCAGCGGGAGGGGAGCCTACGAGCAGTACTTC. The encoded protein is CASSGRGAYEQYF.

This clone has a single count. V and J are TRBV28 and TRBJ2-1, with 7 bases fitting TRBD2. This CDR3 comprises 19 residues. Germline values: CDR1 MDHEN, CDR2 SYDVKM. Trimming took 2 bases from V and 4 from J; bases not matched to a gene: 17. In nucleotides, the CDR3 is TGTGCCAGCAGTTTACGTGGGGGGGGGTCACCCAGTCTTTACAATGAGCAGTTCTTC. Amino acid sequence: CASSLRGGGSPSLYNEQFF.

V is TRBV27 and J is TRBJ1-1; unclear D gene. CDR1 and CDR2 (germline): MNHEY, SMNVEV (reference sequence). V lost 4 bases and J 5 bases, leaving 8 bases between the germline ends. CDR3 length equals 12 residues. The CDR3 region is CASSSPKTEAFF. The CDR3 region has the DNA TGTGCCAGCAGTTCCCCCAAGACTGAAGCTTTCTTT.

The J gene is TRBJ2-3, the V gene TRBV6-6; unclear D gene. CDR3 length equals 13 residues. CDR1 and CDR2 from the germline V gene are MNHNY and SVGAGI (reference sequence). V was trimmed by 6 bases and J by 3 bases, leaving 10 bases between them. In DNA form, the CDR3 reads TGTGCCAGCAGAAAAAAAGGTACAGATACGCAGTATTTT. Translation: CASRKKGTDTQYF.

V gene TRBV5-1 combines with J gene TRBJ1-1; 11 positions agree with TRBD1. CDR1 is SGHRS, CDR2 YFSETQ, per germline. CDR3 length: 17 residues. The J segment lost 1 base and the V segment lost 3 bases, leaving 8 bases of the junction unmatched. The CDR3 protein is CASSYAWDRGTNTEAFF. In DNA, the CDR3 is TGCGCCAGCAGCTATGCTTGGGACAGGGGGACGAACACTGAAGCTTTCTTT.

The CDR3 sequence: CASSLVLDRGHYEQYF. The CDR3 DNA reads as TGTGCCAGCAGCTTAGTGCTAGACAGGGGTCACTACGAGCAGTACTTC. V usage is TRBV7-9 and J usage is TRBJ2-7, with 8 bases aligning to TRBD1. The V gene's germline CDR1 is SEHNR and CDR2 FQNEAQ (reference sequence). V shed 1 base and J 3 bases; nucleotides not matched to a gene: 8. The CDR3 totals 16 residues. Full variable domain (missing parts from reference TRBV7-9 and TRBJ2-7): DTGVSQNPRHKITKRGQNVTFRCDPISEHNRLYWYRQTLGQGPEFLTYFQNEAQLEKSRLLSDRFSAERPKGSFSTLEIQRTEQGDSAMYLCASSLVLDRGHYEQYFGPGTRLTVT.

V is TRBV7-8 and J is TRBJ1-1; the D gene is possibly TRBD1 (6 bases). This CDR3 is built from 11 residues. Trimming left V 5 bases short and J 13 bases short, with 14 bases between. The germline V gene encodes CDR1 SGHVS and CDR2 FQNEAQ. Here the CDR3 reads CASSVGGLGFF. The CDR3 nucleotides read TGTGCCAGCAGCGTAGGGGGTCTGGGTTTCTTT.

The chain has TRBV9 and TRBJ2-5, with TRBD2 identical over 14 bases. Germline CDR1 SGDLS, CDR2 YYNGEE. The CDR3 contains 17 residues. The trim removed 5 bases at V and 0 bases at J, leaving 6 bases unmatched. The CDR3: CASSPGLAGGNQETQYF. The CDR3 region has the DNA TGTGCCAGCAGTCCAGGACTAGCGGGAGGTAACCAAGAGACCCAGTACTTC.

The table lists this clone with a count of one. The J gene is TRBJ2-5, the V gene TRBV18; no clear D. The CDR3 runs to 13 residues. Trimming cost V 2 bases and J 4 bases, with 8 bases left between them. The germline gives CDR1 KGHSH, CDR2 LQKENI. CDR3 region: CASSPGVSETQYF. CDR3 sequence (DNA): TGTGCCAGCTCACCAGGGGTCTCAGAGACCCAGTACTTC.

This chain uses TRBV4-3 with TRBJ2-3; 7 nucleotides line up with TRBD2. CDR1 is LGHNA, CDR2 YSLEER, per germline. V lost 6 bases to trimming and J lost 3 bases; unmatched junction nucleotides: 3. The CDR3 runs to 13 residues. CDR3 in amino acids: CASRRGGTDTQYF. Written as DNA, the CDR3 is TGCGCCAGCAGGCGCGGGGGAACAGATACGCAGTATTTT.

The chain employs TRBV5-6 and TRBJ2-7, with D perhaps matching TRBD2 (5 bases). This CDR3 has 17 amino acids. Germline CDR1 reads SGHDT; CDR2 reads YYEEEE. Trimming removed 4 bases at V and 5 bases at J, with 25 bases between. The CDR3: CASSTWGIRGWINEQYF. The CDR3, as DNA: TGTGCCAGCAGCACCTGGGGAATCAGAGGGTGGATTAACGAGCAGTACTTC.

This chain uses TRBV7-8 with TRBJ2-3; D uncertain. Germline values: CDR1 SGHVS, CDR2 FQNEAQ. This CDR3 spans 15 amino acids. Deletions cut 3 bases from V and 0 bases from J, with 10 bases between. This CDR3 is CASSLLGGSTDTQYF. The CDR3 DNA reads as TGTGCCAGCAGCTTGTTGGGTGGGAGCACAGATACGCAGTATTTT.

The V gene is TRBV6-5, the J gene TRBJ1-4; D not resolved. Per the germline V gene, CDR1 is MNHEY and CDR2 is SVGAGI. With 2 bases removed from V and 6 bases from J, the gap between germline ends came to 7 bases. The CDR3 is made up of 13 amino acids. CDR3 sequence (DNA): TGTGCCAGCAGTTACGCGGAGGATGAAAAACTGTTTTTT. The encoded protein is CASSYAEDEKLFF.

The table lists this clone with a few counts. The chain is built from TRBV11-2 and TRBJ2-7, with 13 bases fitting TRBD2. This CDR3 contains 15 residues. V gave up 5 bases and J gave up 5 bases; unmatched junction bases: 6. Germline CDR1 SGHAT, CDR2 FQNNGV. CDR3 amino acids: CASSPGLAGWNEQYF. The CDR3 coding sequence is TGTGCCAGCAGCCCGGGACTAGCGGGATGGAACGAGCAGTACTTC.

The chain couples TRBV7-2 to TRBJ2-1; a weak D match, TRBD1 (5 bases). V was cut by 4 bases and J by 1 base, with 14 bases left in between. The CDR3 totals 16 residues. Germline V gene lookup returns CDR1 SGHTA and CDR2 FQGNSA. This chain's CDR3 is CASSSLGLTSYNEQFF. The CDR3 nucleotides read TGTGCCAGCAGCTCCCTGGGGCTAACGTCCTACAATGAGCAGTTCTTC. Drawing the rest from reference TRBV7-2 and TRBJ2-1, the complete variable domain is GAGVSQSPSNKVTEKGKDVELRCDPISGHTALYWYRQSLGQGLEFLIYFQGNSAPDKSGLPSDRFSAERTGGSVSTLTIQRTQQEDSAVYLCASSSLGLTSYNEQFFGPGTRLTVL.

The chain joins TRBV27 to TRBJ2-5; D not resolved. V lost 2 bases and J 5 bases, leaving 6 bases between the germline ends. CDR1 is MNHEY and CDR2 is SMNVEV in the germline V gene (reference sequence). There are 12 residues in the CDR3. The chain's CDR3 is CASSLDGETQYF. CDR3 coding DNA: TGTGCCAGCAGTTTAGATGGGGAGACCCAGTACTTC.

The chain's CDR3 is CASSATGERTPQHF. The CDR3 region has the DNA TGTGCCAGCAGCGCGACAGGGGAAAGGACGCCCCAGCATTTT. V usage is TRBV6-1 and J usage is TRBJ1-5; 8 nucleotides match TRBD1. CDR1 and CDR2 (germline): MNHNS, SASEGT. CDR3 length: 14 amino acids. J lost 9 bases, V lost 6 bases, and 10 bases had no gene match.

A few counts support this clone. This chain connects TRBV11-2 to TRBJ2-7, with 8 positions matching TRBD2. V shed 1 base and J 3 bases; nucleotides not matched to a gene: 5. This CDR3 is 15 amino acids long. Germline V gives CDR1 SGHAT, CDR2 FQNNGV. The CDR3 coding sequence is TGTGCCAGCAGCTTAGCGTCTAGCGGGTTCTACGAGCAGTACTTC. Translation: CASSLASSGFYEQYF.

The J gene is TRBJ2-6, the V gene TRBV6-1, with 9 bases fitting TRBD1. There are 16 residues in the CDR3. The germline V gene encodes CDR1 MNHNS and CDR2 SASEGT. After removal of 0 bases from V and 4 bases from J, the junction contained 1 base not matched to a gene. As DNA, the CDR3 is TGTGCCAGCAGTGAAGCACAGGGGGCCGGGGCCAACGTCCTGACTTTC. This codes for CASSEAQGAGANVLTF.

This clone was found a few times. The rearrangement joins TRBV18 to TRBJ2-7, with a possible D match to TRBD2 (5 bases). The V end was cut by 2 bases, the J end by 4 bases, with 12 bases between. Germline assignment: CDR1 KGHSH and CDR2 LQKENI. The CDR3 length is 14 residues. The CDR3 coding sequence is TGTGCCAGCTCACCAGAGCGGAGCAATTACGAGCAGTACTTC. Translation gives CASSPERSNYEQYF.

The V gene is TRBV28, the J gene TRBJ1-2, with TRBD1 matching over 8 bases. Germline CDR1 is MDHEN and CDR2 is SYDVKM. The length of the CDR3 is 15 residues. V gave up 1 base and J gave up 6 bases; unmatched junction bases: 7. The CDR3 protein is CASSLFGQGLNGYTF. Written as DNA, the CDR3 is TGTGCCAGCAGTTTATTTGGACAGGGACTGAATGGCTACACCTTC.

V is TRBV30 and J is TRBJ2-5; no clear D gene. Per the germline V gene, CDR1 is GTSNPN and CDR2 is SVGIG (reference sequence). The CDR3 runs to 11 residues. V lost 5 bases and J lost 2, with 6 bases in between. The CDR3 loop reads CAWALQETQYF. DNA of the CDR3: TGTGCCTGGGCATTACAAGAGACCCAGTACTTC.

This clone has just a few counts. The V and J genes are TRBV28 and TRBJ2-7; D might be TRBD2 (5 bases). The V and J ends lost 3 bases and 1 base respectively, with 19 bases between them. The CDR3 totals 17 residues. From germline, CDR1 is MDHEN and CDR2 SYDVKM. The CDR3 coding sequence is TGTGCCAGCAGTTTCACCAAAAGGAGGTCACTATCCTACGAGCAGTACTTC. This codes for CASSFTKRRSLSYEQYF.

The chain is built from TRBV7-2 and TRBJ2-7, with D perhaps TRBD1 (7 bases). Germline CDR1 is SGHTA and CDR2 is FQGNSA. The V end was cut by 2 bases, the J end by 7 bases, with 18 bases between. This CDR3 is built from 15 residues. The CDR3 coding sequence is TGTGCCAGCAGCTTAACACGACAGGGAGGTGGGGAGCAGTACTTC. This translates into CASSLTRQGGGEQYF.